This T cell receptor beta chain was recorded in a study of blood T cells in healthy people across ages. The use of a sample-barcoded 5' primer and a J-beta primer mix characterized a second PCR of 7 to 11 cycles. Each cDNA molecule, via a template-switch adaptor with 12 random nucleotides, was tagged. A single record per CDR3 protein comes from TCRdb applying MiXCR to the 5' RACE reads. This table holds 1.6 million or so distinct CDR3 sequences, 30% to 35% found once. This CDR3 region has 12 residues. Germline V CDR1 and CDR2: MNHNS, SASEGT. This clonotype came up once. A junction boundary mismatches the germline segment, possibly from a read error. All donors came from Russia, were Caucasian and healthy, and spanned ages roughly 6 to 95. Per individual sample, total RNA of at least 5.5 micrograms was extracted.

The chain recombines TRBV6-1 with TRBJ2-1; no clear D. Sequencing input: blood. This receptor was taken from a woman aged 30 to 39 in good health. CDR3 sequence (DNA): TGTACCAGCAGTTCCTTCTACAATGAGCAGTTCTTC. Its translation is CTSSSFYNEQFF.